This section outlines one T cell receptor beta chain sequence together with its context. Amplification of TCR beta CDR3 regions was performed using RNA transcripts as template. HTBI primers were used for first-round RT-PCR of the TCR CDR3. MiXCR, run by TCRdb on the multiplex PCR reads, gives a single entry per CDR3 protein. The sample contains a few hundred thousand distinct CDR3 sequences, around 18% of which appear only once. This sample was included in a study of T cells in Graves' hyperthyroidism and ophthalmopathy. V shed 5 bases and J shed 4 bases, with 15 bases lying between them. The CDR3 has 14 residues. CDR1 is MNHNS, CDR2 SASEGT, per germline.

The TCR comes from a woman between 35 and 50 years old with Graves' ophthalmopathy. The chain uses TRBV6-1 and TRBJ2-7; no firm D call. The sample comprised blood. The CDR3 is CASSRNARRYEQYF. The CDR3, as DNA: TGTGCCAGCAGTCGTAACGCTCGCAGGTACGAGCAGTACTTC.